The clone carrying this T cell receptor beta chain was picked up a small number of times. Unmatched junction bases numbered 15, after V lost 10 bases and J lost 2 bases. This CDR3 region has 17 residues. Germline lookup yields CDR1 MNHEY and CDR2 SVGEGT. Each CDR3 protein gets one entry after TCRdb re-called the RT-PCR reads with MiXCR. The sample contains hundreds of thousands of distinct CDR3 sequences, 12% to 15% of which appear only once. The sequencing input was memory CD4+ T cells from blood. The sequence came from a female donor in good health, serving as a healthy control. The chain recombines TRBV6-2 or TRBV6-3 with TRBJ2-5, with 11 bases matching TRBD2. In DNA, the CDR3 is TGTGCCACACGACTAGCGGGACACGCAGGATTTCAAGAGACCCAGTACTTC. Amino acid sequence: CATRLAGHAGFQETQYF.